A single sample is the source of the 18 T cell receptor beta chains below, sequenced in a study of control samples from healthy donors and cancer patients. Assay: immunoSEQ multiplex PCR; the TCRdb copy retains only in-frame clones and omits some. The profile covers about 190,000 clones, with roughly nine tenths appearing a single time and 1.8% taken by the ten largest. Material: blood. The receptors were gathered from a man between 25 and 39 years old in good health.

The V gene is TRBV18, the J gene TRBJ2-7; either TRBD1 or TRBD2 may fit D (5 bases each). V lost 4 bases and J 0 bases, leaving 16 bases between the germline ends. The CDR3 runs to 16 residues. CDR1 is KGHSH and CDR2 is LQKENI in the germline V gene. CDR3 coding DNA: TGTGCCAGCTCACTAACAGGAGGCGAGGGCTCCTACGAGCAGTACTTC. It yields the protein CASSLTGGEGSYEQYF.

The chain is built from TRBV7-7 and TRBJ2-3; TRBD2 matches at 8 bases. This CDR3 comprises 15 residues. After removal of 5 bases from V and 4 bases from J, the junction contained 8 bases not matched to a gene. Germline lookup yields CDR1 SSHAT and CDR2 FNYEAQ (reference sequence). The DNA of the CDR3 is TGTGCCAGCAGCCAGGGCGGGGGGCGGTCAGATACGCAGTATTTT. Its translation: CASSQGGGRSDTQYF.

This chain links TRBV7-9 with TRBJ1-4, with D possibly matching TRBD1 (5 bases). The ends were cut back, 5 bases at V and 3 bases at J, with 13 bases in the middle. This CDR3 contains 15 residues. Germline CDR1 and CDR2: SEHNR and FQNEAQ (reference sequence). DNA of the CDR3: TGTGCCAGCAGCACCCAGCAGGGTTCTAATGAAAAACTGTTTTTT. Protein: CASSTQQGSNEKLFF.

In its sample, this clone was seen once. The chain carries TRBV19 and TRBJ2-7; TRBD2 is a possible D gene (6 bases). The CDR3 length is 14 residues. With 1 base removed from V and 7 bases from J, the gap between germline ends came to 14 bases. The germline V gene has CDR1 LNHDA and CDR2 SQIVND (reference sequence). The CDR3 loop is CASSIAGEFREQYF. The CDR3 nucleotides read TGTGCCAGTAGTATAGCGGGGGAGTTTCGGGAGCAGTACTTC. Filled out from reference TRBV19 and TRBJ2-7, the complete variable domain reads DGGITQSPKYLFRKEGQNVTLSCEQNLNHDAMYWYRQDPGQGLRLIYYSQIVNDFQKGDIAEGYSVSREKKESFPLTVTSAQKNPTAFYLCASSIAGEFREQYFGPGTRLTVT.

The V gene is TRBV7-9, the J gene TRBJ1-5; TRBD1 is a possible D gene (6 bases). This CDR3 region has 14 residues. Germline CDR1 SEHNR, CDR2 FQNEAQ (reference sequence). V lost 5 bases, J lost 1 base, and 9 bases lay in between. The CDR3 reads CASSLQGSNQPQHF. The CDR3 region has the DNA TGTGCCAGCAGCCTACAGGGCAGCAATCAGCCCCAGCATTTT.

Points on this clone: One end of the junction is discordant with germline, which a read error may explain. The chain combines TRBV6-5 with TRBJ1-1; D is uncertain. There are 15 residues in the CDR3. The V gene's germline CDR1 is MNHEY and CDR2 SVGAGI. The CDR3 region is CASSDSGRVNTEAFF. CDR3 in DNA: TGTGCCAGCAGTGACTCAGGACGAGTGAACACTGAAGCTTTCTTT.

The chain has TRBV11-2 and TRBJ2-1; possibly TRBD2 for D (7 bases). From germline, CDR1 is SGHAT and CDR2 FQNNGV. Trimming removed 5 bases from V and 2 bases from J, with 19 bases in between. The CDR3 has 17 amino acids. In DNA, the CDR3 is TGTGCCAGCAGCCGACGCCGGGGGGCCGAACCCTACAATGAGCAGTTCTTC. Its protein product is CASSRRRGAEPYNEQFF. The full variable domain, its missing parts supplied by reference TRBV11-2 and TRBJ2-1, is EAGVAQSPRYKIIEKRQSVAFWCNPISGHATLYWYQQILGQGPKLLIQFQNNGVVDDSQLPKDRFSAERLKGVDSTLKIQPAKLEDSAVYLCASSRRRGAEPYNEQFFGPGTRLTVL.

The J gene is TRBJ2-1, the V gene TRBV3-1 (or the pseudogene TRBV3-2); tentatively, D is TRBD2 (6 bases). Germline lookup yields CDR1 LGHDT and CDR2 YNNKEL (reference sequence). The CDR3 sequence is 16 residues long. With 3 bases removed from V and 7 bases from J, the gap between germline ends came to 19 bases. For the CDR3, the DNA is TGTGCCAGCAGCCATTCATCGGTAAAGGGGAGGAATGAGCAGTTCTTC. It codes for CASSHSSVKGRNEQFF.

CDR3 in amino acids: CASSQDSDGIVQPQHF. CDR3 DNA: TGTGCCAGCAGCCAAGATTCGGACGGGATAGTTCAGCCCCAGCATTTT. This rearrangement joins TRBV4-2 to TRBJ1-5; D is ambiguous. CDR3 size: 16 residues. Deletions cut 0 bases from V and 6 bases from J, with 15 bases between. CDR1 and CDR2 from the germline V gene are LGHNA and YNFKEQ.

The chain has TRBV11-2 and TRBJ2-7, with 7 bases that match TRBD1. The J segment lost 6 bases and the V segment lost 1 base, leaving 9 bases of the junction unmatched. The CDR3 loop spans 15 amino acids. Germline assignment: CDR1 SGHAT and CDR2 FQNNGV. The CDR3 DNA reads as TGTGCCAGCAGCTTAGGAGGGACACAGGGGTTCGAGCAGTACTTC. Its translation: CASSLGGTQGFEQYF.

The V and J genes are TRBV4-1 and TRBJ1-6; 7 nucleotides agree with TRBD1. J lost 7 bases, V lost 1 base, and 1 base had no gene match. The CDR3 is 14 amino acids. CDR1 is MGHRA and CDR2 is YSYEKL in the germline V gene. The CDR3 DNA sequence: TGCGCCAGCAGCCAAGGACAGGGAAATTCACCCCTCCACTTT. Encoded protein: CASSQGQGNSPLHF.

The chain uses TRBV24-1 and TRBJ1-5; D call uncertain. With 4 bases removed from V and 9 bases from J, the gap between germline ends came to 9 bases. The CDR3 has 12 residues. Germline lookup yields CDR1 KGHDR and CDR2 SFDVKD. The CDR3 is CATSDAARPQHF. The CDR3 nucleotides read TGTGCCACCAGTGACGCGGCGCGGCCCCAGCATTTT.

The V gene is TRBV11-2, the J gene TRBJ1-5; D is perhaps TRBD1 (5 bases). CDR1 and CDR2 from the germline V gene are SGHAT and FQNNGV. Trimming pared 6 bases from V and 2 bases from J, leaving 11 bases between. This CDR3 has 14 amino acids. The CDR3 protein is CASSQGNGNQPQHF. In DNA, the CDR3 is TGTGCCAGCAGTCAGGGAAACGGCAATCAGCCCCAGCATTTT.

The rearrangement links TRBV13 to TRBJ2-3; perhaps D is TRBD1 or TRBD2 (6 bases each). The germline V and J ends were trimmed by 7 bases and 6 bases, with 17 bases remaining between them. CDR1 and CDR2 (germline): PRHDT, FYEKMQ (reference sequence). There are 14 residues in the CDR3. CDR3 DNA sequence: TGTGCCAGCATCAGAAGAGGGGGGCTGGATACGCAGTATTTT. Protein product: CASIRRGGLDTQYF.

V usage is TRBV9 and J usage is TRBJ1-3; a possible D gene is TRBD1 (5 bases). The CDR3 sequence is 16 residues long. Looked up from germline, CDR1 is SGDLS and CDR2 is YYNGEE. Between the trimmed V and J ends, which lost 2 bases and 0 bases, there was a span of 12 bases. CDR3 residues: CASSVGDGSSGNTIYF. The CDR3 DNA follows: TGTGCCAGCAGCGTGGGGGACGGTAGCTCTGGAAACACCATATATTTT.

CDR3 protein: CASSLALGANYGYTF. CDR3 in DNA: TGTGCCAGCAGCTTAGCGTTAGGGGCTAACTATGGCTACACCTTC. The rearrangement links TRBV7-6 to TRBJ1-2; a possible D gene is TRBD1 (5 bases). The V end lost 0 bases, the J end lost 0 bases, and 8 bases lay between the germline ends. Germline CDR1 is SGHVS and CDR2 is FNYEAQ. The CDR3 runs 15 residues.

The chain employs TRBV28 and TRBJ1-4; 10 bases line up with TRBD1. The trim removed 5 bases at V and 6 bases at J, leaving 3 bases unmatched. Germline V CDR1 and CDR2: MDHEN, SYDVKM. This CDR3 contains 14 residues. This chain's CDR3 is CASSTTGGYEKLFF. The CDR3 DNA follows: TGTGCCAGCAGTACGACAGGGGGCTATGAAAAACTGTTTTTT.

The chain's CDR3 is CASSLRAPNEKLFF. DNA of the CDR3: TGTGCCAGCAGTCTCCGGGCCCCTAATGAAAAACTGTTTTTT. The chain couples TRBV27 to TRBJ1-4, with no clear D. The CDR3 runs 14 residues. The V gene lost 5 bases and the J gene lost 3 bases, with 10 bases spanning the gap. Germline V CDR1 and CDR2: MNHEY, SMNVEV (reference sequence).